The 29 T cell receptor beta chains in this list originate from one sample, sequenced in a study of blood T cell repertoires in COVID-19. Profiled with immunoSEQ multiplex PCR; TCRdb holds only in-frame clones, not every one. The sample contains a few hundred thousand clones, more than 65% of which appear only once. The source material was PBMCs or T cells enriched from blood (not recorded which). The receptors here all came from a man in his fifties or sixties who had recovered from COVID-19.

Written as DNA, the CDR3 is TGTGCCAGCAGCTCCGCGGGGGGAGATACGCAGTATTTT. It is translated as CASSSAGGDTQYF. This rearrangement joins TRBV7-8 to TRBJ2-3; 8 bases are shared with TRBD2. V shed 4 bases, J shed 5 bases, and the junction held 2 bases outside the gene matches. CDR3 size: 13 residues. Germline V CDR1 and CDR2: SGHVS, FQNEAQ.

V usage is TRBV12-5 and J usage is TRBJ1-3, with D perhaps TRBD1 (6 bases). V was trimmed by 5 bases and J by 0 bases, leaving 8 bases between them. The germline V gene encodes CDR1 LGHNT and CDR2 FRNRAP. CDR3 length equals 14 residues. The CDR3 bases are TGTGCTAGTGGTCGGACAGTCTCTGGAAACACCATATATTTT. Its protein product is CASGRTVSGNTIYF.

V is TRBV9 and J is TRBJ1-1, with D tentatively TRBD1 (6 bases). The CDR3 contains 13 residues. The germline gives CDR1 SGDLS, CDR2 YYNGEE. Trimming shortened V by 3 bases and J by 4 bases, and 10 bases separated the two germline ends. CDR3 region: CASSEGGFTEAFF. The CDR3 bases are TGTGCCAGCAGCGAGGGGGGGTTCACTGAAGCTTTCTTT.

This chain connects TRBV10-1 to TRBJ1-2; D not resolved. This CDR3 is 12 amino acids long. V shed 3 bases and J shed 6 bases, with 8 bases lying between them. The V gene's germline CDR1 is WNHNN and CDR2 SYGVQD (reference sequence). The CDR3: CASSDGFDGYTF. In nucleotides, the CDR3 is TGCGCCAGCAGTGATGGCTTTGATGGCTACACCTTC.

The chain joins TRBV7-6 to TRBJ1-2; TRBD1 matches at 7 bases. In germline, CDR1 is SGHVS, CDR2 FNYEAQ. V trimming: 0 bases; J trimming: 1 base; junction bases outside the gene matches: 2. The CDR3 loop spans 15 amino acids. The CDR3 DNA sequence: TGTGCCAGCAGCTTAGCGGCAGGGGGTAACTATGGCTACACCTTC. Encoded protein: CASSLAAGGNYGYTF.

This rearrangement joins TRBV5-1 to TRBJ2-7; 9 bases agree with TRBD2. Trimming cost V 3 bases and J 7 bases; bases outside gene matches: 14. Germline assignment: CDR1 SGHRS and CDR2 YFSETQ. CDR3 length equals 16 residues. CDR3 nucleotide sequence: TGCGCCAGCAGCTCCCTTGGGGCTAGCGGGGTTAAGGAGCAGTACTTC. Translated, it gives CASSSLGASGVKEQYF.

V usage is TRBV5-5 and J usage is TRBJ2-2; 11 bases align to TRBD2. The germline V gene has CDR1 SGHKS and CDR2 YYEKEE (reference sequence). The V gene end was trimmed by 0 bases and the J gene end by 4 bases; junction bases not matched to a gene: 8. The CDR3 loop spans 18 amino acids. The DNA for the CDR3 is TGTGCCAGCAGCTTGGTAGTGCTAGCGGGAGGACTCACCGGGGAGCTGTTTTTT. This encodes CASSLVVLAGGLTGELFF.

The chain has TRBV11-2 and TRBJ1-4, with TRBD1 as a possible D gene (6 bases). This CDR3 is 14 amino acids long. Per the germline V gene, CDR1 is SGHAT and CDR2 is FQNNGV. V lost 3 bases and J 2 bases, leaving 7 bases between the germline ends. The CDR3 region has the DNA TGTGCCAGCAGCTTCACAGGGACTAATGAAAAACTGTTTTTT. Its protein product is CASSFTGTNEKLFF.

The chain recombines TRBV15 with TRBJ2-7; tentative D call: TRBD1 (5 bases). Germline loops: CDR1 LNHNV, CDR2 YYDKDF (reference sequence). Trimming took 3 bases from V and 6 from J, leaving 18 bases between them. This CDR3 is 15 amino acids long. Here the CDR3 reads CATSRTSSGNFEQYF. The CDR3 DNA follows: TGTGCCACCAGCAGGACTTCGTCAGGGAATTTCGAGCAGTACTTC.

This chain links TRBV5-3 with TRBJ2-1; D remains ambiguous. TRBV5-3 is an ORF for which the function is uncertain. Trimming left V 0 bases short and J 4 bases short, with 5 bases between. This CDR3 is 13 amino acids long. For the CDR3, the DNA is TGTGCCAGAAGCTTGGCCACATACAATGAGCAGTTCTTC. Translation: CARSLATYNEQFF.

The chain couples TRBV9 to TRBJ1-1; D not certain. Germline assignment: CDR1 SGDLS and CDR2 YYNGEE. V lost 0 bases to trimming and J lost 7 bases, with 7 bases between them. This CDR3 spans 12 amino acids. The CDR3 loop reads CASSVVTGEAFF. CDR3 in DNA: TGTGCCAGCAGCGTAGTGACGGGTGAAGCTTTCTTT.

J is TRBJ1-4 and V is TRBV28, with TRBD1 matching over 7 bases. This CDR3 is 15 amino acids long. Germline-derived CDR1 and CDR2 are MDHEN and SYDVKM. The trim removed 2 bases at V and 5 bases at J, leaving 5 bases unmatched. The CDR3 is CASSLKLTGNEKLFF. DNA of the CDR3: TGTGCCAGCAGTTTAAAGTTGACAGGGAATGAAAAACTGTTTTTT. Drawing the rest from reference TRBV28 and TRBJ1-4, the complete variable domain is DVKVTQSSRYLVKRTGEKVFLECVQDMDHENMFWYRQDPGLGLRLIYFSYDVKMKEKGDIPEGYSVSREKKERFSLILESASTNQTSMYLCASSLKLTGNEKLFFGSGTQLSVL.

The chain has TRBV7-8 and TRBJ2-1; 9 bases align to TRBD2. The length of the CDR3 is 21 residues. Germline CDR1 SGHVS, CDR2 FQNEAQ. The V and J ends lost 2 bases and 0 bases, in that order; junction bases with no gene match: 17. CDR3 amino acids: CASSLPAGGPEERSSYNEQFF. The CDR3 DNA reads TGTGCCAGCAGCTTACCAGCGGGAGGCCCCGAGGAACGGAGCTCCTACAATGAGCAGTTCTTC.

The J gene is TRBJ2-1, the V gene TRBV20-1; unclear D gene. CDR1 and CDR2 (germline): DFQATT, SNEGSKA (reference sequence). Trimming removed 5 bases at V and 6 bases at J, with 8 bases between. This CDR3 comprises 11 residues. The CDR3 protein is CSAGSSNEQFF. DNA of the CDR3: TGCAGTGCTGGATCTAGCAATGAGCAGTTCTTC.

The chain's CDR3 is CASSQIGGGLTDTQYF. DNA for the CDR3: TGTGCCAGCAGCCAAATAGGGGGCGGTTTAACAGATACGCAGTATTTT. This chain joins TRBV3-1 (or the pseudogene TRBV3-2) and TRBJ2-3; 7 nucleotides line up with TRBD1. The CDR3 has 16 residues. With 2 bases clipped from V and 3 bases from J, the junction kept 8 bases outside the gene matches. CDR1 and CDR2 from the germline V gene are LGHDT and YNNKEL (reference sequence).

V usage is TRBV27 and J usage is TRBJ2-4; maybe TRBD2 (7 bases). Germline lookup yields CDR1 MNHEY and CDR2 SMNVEV (reference sequence). This CDR3 has 16 residues. Between the trimmed V and J ends, which lost 8 bases and 2 bases, there was a span of 19 bases. The CDR3 here is CASRTPGGGTKNIQYF. CDR3 DNA sequence: TGTGCCAGCCGGACCCCGGGGGGCGGGACCAAAAACATTCAGTACTTC.

This chain joins TRBV6-1 and TRBJ2-7, with 10 bases identical to TRBD2. The CDR3 is 14 amino acids. V dropped 0 bases and J dropped 6; count of bases not matched to a gene: 2. The germline V gene has CDR1 MNHNS and CDR2 SASEGT. CDR3 coding DNA: TGTGCCAGCAGTGAAGCGGGACTAGCGTCCGAGCAGTACTTC. Translation gives CASSEAGLASEQYF.

The chain couples TRBV19 to TRBJ1-5; D perhaps matches TRBD1 (5 bases). Looked up from germline, CDR1 is LNHDA and CDR2 is SQIVND (reference sequence). Trimming pared 3 bases from V and 2 bases from J, leaving 17 bases between. This CDR3 contains 17 residues. For the CDR3, the DNA is TGTGCCAGTAGTATTGACCTCGGGGGGTACGGCAATCAGCCCCAGCATTTT. Amino acids: CASSIDLGGYGNQPQHF.

This chain connects TRBV19 to TRBJ2-7; 8 bases are shared with TRBD1. This CDR3 region has 15 residues. CDR1 LNHDA and CDR2 SQIVND come from the germline V gene (reference sequence). V trimming: 6 bases; J trimming: 0 bases; junction bases outside the gene matches: 7. The CDR3 DNA reads as TGTGCCAGTAGCCTAAGGACAGGGAGCTCCTACGAGCAGTACTTC. Translation gives CASSLRTGSSYEQYF. Full variable domain (missing parts from reference TRBV19 and TRBJ2-7): DGGITQSPKYLFRKEGQNVTLSCEQNLNHDAMYWYRQDPGQGLRLIYYSQIVNDFQKGDIAEGYSVSREKKESFPLTVTSAQKNPTAFYLCASSLRTGSSYEQYFGPGTRLTVT.

The chain carries TRBV9 and TRBJ2-3; 12 bases fit TRBD2. CDR1 and CDR2 (germline): SGDLS, YYNGEE. J lost 5 bases, V lost 0 bases, and 1 base had no gene match. The CDR3 runs to 15 residues. This CDR3 is CASSVEGLAGDTQYF. The CDR3 region has the DNA TGTGCCAGCAGCGTAGAGGGACTAGCGGGAGATACGCAGTATTTT.

The chain recombines TRBV7-6 with TRBJ2-2; 7 bases align to TRBD1. V lost 1 base, J lost 3 bases, and 5 bases stayed unmatched. The CDR3 is made up of 16 amino acids. The germline V gene encodes CDR1 SGHVS and CDR2 FNYEAQ. This chain's CDR3 is CASSLVVTGYTGELFF. The DNA of the CDR3 is TGTGCCAGCAGCTTAGTCGTGACAGGGTACACCGGGGAGCTGTTTTTT.

This clone has just a few counts. The chain joins TRBV29-1 to TRBJ2-1; 7 positions agree with TRBD1. With 6 bases clipped from V and 0 bases from J, the junction kept 11 bases outside the gene matches. The CDR3 contains 16 residues. Germline CDR1 SQVTM, CDR2 ANQGSEA. The CDR3 DNA is TGCAGCGTCACAGGGGCGGGTGGGGGCTCCTACAATGAGCAGTTCTTC. This codes for CSVTGAGGGSYNEQFF.

J is TRBJ2-3 and V is TRBV6-4; TRBD2 matches 9 bases. The CDR3 contains 16 residues. The trim removed 7 bases at V and 3 bases at J, leaving 11 bases unmatched. Germline-derived CDR1 and CDR2 are MRHNA and SNTAGT. CDR3 protein: CASTPPAGGVTDTQYF. The CDR3 DNA sequence: TGTGCCAGCACCCCCCCAGCGGGGGGAGTAACAGATACGCAGTATTTT.

The rearrangement joins TRBV7-8 to TRBJ1-5; D might be TRBD1 (5 bases). Germline CDR1 SGHVS, CDR2 FQNEAQ. Trimming stripped 5 bases from V and 4 bases from J, with 9 bases between. The CDR3 is 13 amino acids. The CDR3 DNA is TGTGCCAGCAGCAGGGGAAGGAATCAGCCCCAGCATTTT. Its protein is CASSRGRNQPQHF.

This clone was seen just once. The chain employs TRBV4-1 and TRBJ2-3; 7 nucleotides line up with TRBD1. From germline, CDR1 is MGHRA and CDR2 YSYEKL. There are 14 residues in the CDR3. Trimming took 5 bases from V and 8 from J; bases not matched to a gene: 10. The DNA for the CDR3 is TGCGCCAGCAGCAAAGGGGGCGAATGGGGTACGCAGTATTTT. It translates to CASSKGGEWGTQYF.

The gene calls are TRBV18 and TRBJ1-1; possible D gene TRBD1, 6 bases. CDR1 is KGHSH and CDR2 is LQKENI in the germline V gene. This CDR3 contains 13 residues. V lost 4 bases, J lost 5 bases, and 11 bases lay in between. The CDR3 protein is CASSLQGRTEAFF. The CDR3 DNA follows: TGTGCCAGCTCACTACAGGGCCGGACTGAAGCTTTCTTT.

The chain uses TRBV29-1 and TRBJ1-1, with 7 positions matching TRBD1. V was pared by 4 bases and J by 1 base, with 3 bases of the junction left unmatched. The CDR3 is 13 residues long. Germline CDR1 SQVTM, CDR2 ANQGSEA. The CDR3: CSVVDRANTEAFF. CDR3 in DNA: TGCAGCGTTGTAGACAGGGCGAACACTGAAGCTTTCTTT.

This clone was seen once. The V call is TRBV20-1, the J call TRBJ2-1, with TRBD2 as a possible D gene (6 bases). CDR1 is DFQATT, CDR2 SNEGSKA, per germline (reference sequence). The CDR3 length is 13 residues. Trimming took off 3 bases at V and 4 bases at J, with 10 bases between the two ends. CDR3 nucleotide sequence: TGCAGTGCTAGTCGGGACTCATACAATGAGCAGTTCTTC. This gives the protein CSASRDSYNEQFF.

The rearrangement joins TRBV7-2 to TRBJ2-7, with 8 bases matching TRBD1. Germline loops: CDR1 SGHTA, CDR2 FQGNSA. With V trimmed by 4 bases and J by 1 base, 6 bases remained unmatched. The CDR3 contains 15 residues. Here the CDR3 DNA reads TGTGCCAGCAGCTCGGGACAGGCGTGGTCCTACGAGCAGTACTTC. Its translation is CASSSGQAWSYEQYF. Filled out from reference TRBV7-2 and TRBJ2-7, the complete variable domain reads GAGVSQSPSNKVTEKGKDVELRCDPISGHTALYWYRQSLGQGLEFLIYFQGNSAPDKSGLPSDRFSAERTGGSVSTLTIQRTQQEDSAVYLCASSSGQAWSYEQYFGPGTRLTVT.